This TCR delta chain stems from a study of Vδ1+ human thymocytes. The study, taken as a whole, reports: Thymic TRG and TRD repertoires appeared highly polyclonal.

Concerning this clone: Its target is not known.

RNA was extracted from the cells and then reverse transcribed. The CDR3 regions were amplified by multiplex PCR from V-gene primers to a constant-region primer. TCRdb made new clone calls on the multiplex PCR reads using CATT. The table has over 45,000 delta-chain clones, more than 15% seen once. Germline trimming cut 0 bases from V and 6 bases from J; bases unmatched to any gene: 22. Germline assignment: CDR1 TSWWSYY and CDR2 QGS. The CDR3 has 20 amino acids. Alphabeta T cells were depleted, then CD3+ Vdelta1+ Vdelta2- thymocytes were FACS-sorted. The receptor's source is a boy younger than two who had congenital heart surgery. The chain joins TRDV1 to TRDJ1, with TRDD3 matching 7 bases. Material: Vdelta1+ gamma-delta thymocytes from the thymus. Subset: FACS-sorted CD3+ TCRalphabeta- TCRVdelta1+ TCRVdelta2- thymocytes. In nucleotides, the CDR3 is TGTGCTCTTGGGGAACTCTCCCTCGTACTGGGGTCCCACTCAATTCATAAACTCATCTTT. Translation: CALGELSLVLGSHSIHKLIF.